The clone carrying this T cell receptor beta chain was picked up many times. This entry belongs to a study of T-cell reconstitution after alpha-beta-depleted transplantation in children. Unique molecular identifiers featured in how the TCRbeta library was prepared. TCRdb used MiXCR to reprocess the PCR reads, holding one entry per CDR3 protein. Of roughly 200,000 distinct CDR3 sequences listed, approximately 7% are singletons. The germline V gene has CDR1 MDHEN and CDR2 SYDVKM. The CDR3 consists of 13 residues. Trimming shortened V by 2 bases and J by 7 bases, and 11 bases separated the two germline ends.

The rearrangement uses TRBV28 and TRBJ1-1; possibly TRBD1 for D (6 bases). Sequencing was performed on PBMCs, taken before TCRalphabeta/CD19-depleted stem cell transplant. The clonotype originates from a boy aged 2 to 10 with acute lymphoblastic leukemia, due to receive a stem cell transplant. This chain's CDR3 is CASSLGGPNEAFF. The CDR3 nucleotides read TGTGCCAGCAGTTTAGGGGGGCCTAATGAAGCTTTCTTT.